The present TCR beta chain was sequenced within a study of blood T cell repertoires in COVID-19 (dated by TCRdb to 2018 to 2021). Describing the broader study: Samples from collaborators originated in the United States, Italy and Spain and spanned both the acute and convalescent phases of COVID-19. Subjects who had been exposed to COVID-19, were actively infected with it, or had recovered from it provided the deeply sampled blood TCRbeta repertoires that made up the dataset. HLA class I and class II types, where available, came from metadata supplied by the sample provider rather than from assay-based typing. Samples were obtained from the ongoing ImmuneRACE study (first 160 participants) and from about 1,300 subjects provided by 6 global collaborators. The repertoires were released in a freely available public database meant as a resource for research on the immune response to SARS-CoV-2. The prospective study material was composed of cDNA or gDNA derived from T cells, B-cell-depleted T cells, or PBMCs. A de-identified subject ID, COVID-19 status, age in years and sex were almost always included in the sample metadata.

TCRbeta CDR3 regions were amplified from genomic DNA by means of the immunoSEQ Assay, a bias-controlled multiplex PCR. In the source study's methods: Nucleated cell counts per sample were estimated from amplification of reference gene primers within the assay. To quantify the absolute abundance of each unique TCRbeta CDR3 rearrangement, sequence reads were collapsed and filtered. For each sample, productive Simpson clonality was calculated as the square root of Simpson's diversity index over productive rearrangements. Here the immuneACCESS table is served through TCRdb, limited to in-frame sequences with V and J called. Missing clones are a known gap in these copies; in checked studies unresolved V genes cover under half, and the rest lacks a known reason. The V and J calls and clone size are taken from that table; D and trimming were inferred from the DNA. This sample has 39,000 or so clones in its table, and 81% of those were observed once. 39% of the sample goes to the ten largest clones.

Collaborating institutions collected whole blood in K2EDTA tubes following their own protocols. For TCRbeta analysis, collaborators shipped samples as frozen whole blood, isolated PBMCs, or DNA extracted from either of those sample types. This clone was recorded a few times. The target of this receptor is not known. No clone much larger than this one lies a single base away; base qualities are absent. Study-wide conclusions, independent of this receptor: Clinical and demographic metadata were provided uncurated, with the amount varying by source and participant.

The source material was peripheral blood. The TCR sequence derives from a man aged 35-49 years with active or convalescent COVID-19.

In nucleotide form, the sequence is TGTGCCAGCAGTTACGCCAGGCCTAGCACAGATACGCAGTATTTT. This translates into CASSYARPSTDTQYF. The sequence joins TRBV6-5 to TRBJ2-3; a confident D gene designation cannot be given. From cysteine to phenylalanine, the CDR3 is 15 amino acids long. The entry retains the CDR3 DNA only, 45 bases that are in frame from base 1. The junction shows trimming of 2 bases on V and 0 bases on J, plus 9 bases between the germline ends. The germline V gene gives CDR1 as MNHEY and CDR2 as SVGAGI.